This T cell receptor (beta chain) comes out of a study of early T cells in non-severe SARS-CoV-2 infection. The CDR3 covers 16 residues. Germline V CDR1 and CDR2: KGHSH, LQKENI. Trimming took 0 bases from V and 3 from J; bases not matched to a gene: 2. Study-level points and caveats: VDJdb matching skewed toward anti-spike CD8 responses, missing private and CD4 specificities.

This clonotype was counted ten times or more. Its target is unknown. TCRdb recomputed calls from the 5' RACE reads with MiXCR, one row per CDR3 protein. The sample has roughly 28,000 distinct CDR3 sequences; 3.5% to 4.5% are singletons. The chain carries TRBV18 and TRBJ2-1; TRBD1 matches 10 bases. What was sequenced was whole blood. The TCR was taken from an adult who was a healthcare worker with PCR-confirmed SARS-CoV-2 infection or an uninfected control (not recorded which). This CDR3 is CASSPPGQGYYNEQFF. In DNA form, the CDR3 reads TGTGCCAGCTCACCACCGGGACAGGGGTACTACAATGAGCAGTTCTTC.